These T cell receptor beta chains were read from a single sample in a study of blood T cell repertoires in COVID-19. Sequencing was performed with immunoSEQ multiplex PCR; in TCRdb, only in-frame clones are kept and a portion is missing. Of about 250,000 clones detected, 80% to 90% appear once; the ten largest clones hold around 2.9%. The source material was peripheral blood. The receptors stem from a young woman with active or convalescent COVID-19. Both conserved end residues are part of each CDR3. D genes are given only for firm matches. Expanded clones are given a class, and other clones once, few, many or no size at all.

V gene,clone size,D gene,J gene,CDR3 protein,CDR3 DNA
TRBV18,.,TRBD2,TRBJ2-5,CASGTSGQETQYF,TGTGCCAGCGGGACTAGCGGCCAAGAGACCCAGTACTTC
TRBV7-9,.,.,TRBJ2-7,CASSLSAEQYF,TGTGCCAGCAGTTTAAGCGCCGAGCAGTACTTC
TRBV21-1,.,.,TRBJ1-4,CASSKVGGINEKLFF,TGTGCCAGCAGCAAAGTGGGGGGAATAAATGAAAAACTGTTTTTT
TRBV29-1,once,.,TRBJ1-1,CSVLRGMNTEAFF,TGCAGCGTCCTCCGGGGGATGAACACTGAAGCTTTCTTT
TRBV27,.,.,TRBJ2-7,CASSPLGHISYEQYF,TGTGCCAGCAGTCCGCTGGGACATATTTCCTACGAGCAGTACTTC
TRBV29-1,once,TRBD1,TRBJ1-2,CSDRTGYGYTF,TGCAGCGACCGGACAGGGTATGGCTACACCTTC
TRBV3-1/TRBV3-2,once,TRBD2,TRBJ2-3,CASSQDLGGGAGNTQYF,TGTGCCAGCAGCCAAGACTTGGGCGGGGGGGCTGGAAATACGCAGTATTTT
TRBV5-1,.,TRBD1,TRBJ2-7,CASSSPGQSYEQYF,TGCGCCAGCAGCTCCCCGGGACAGTCCTACGAGCAGTACTTC
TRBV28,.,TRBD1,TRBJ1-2,CASSPDRFYGYTF,TGTGCCAGCAGTCCGGACAGGTTCTATGGCTACACCTTC
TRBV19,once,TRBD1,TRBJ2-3,CASRDRGTDTQYF,TGTGCCAGTAGGGACAGGGGGACAGATACGCAGTATTTT
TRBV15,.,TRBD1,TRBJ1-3,CATSRRQGSGNTIYF,TGTGCCACCAGCCGTCGACAGGGCTCTGGAAACACCATATATTTT
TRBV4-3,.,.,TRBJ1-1,CASSHREYTEAFF,TGCGCCAGCAGCCATCGGGAGTACACTGAAGCTTTCTTT
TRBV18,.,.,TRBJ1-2,CASSPETESNYGYTF,TGTGCCAGCTCGCCCGAGACAGAGTCTAACTATGGCTACACCTTC
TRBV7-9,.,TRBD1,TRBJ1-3,CASSPPTGASGNTIYF,TGTGCCAGCAGCCCCCCGACAGGGGCCTCTGGAAACACCATATATTTT
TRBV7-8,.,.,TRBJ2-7,CASSPPPSYEQYF,TGTGCCAGCAGCCCCCCTCCTTCCTACGAGCAGTACTTC
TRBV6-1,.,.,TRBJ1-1,CASSEAGLTEAFF,TGTGCCAGCAGTGAGGCAGGGCTCACTGAAGCTTTCTTT
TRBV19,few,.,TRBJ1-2,CASSIRGLPNYGYTF,TGTGCCAGTAGTATTCGGGGTCTCCCTAACTATGGCTACACCTTC
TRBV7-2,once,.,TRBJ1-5,CASSFSNGNQPQHF,TGTGCCAGCAGCTTTAGTAACGGGAATCAGCCCCAGCATTTT
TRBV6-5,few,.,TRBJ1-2,CASSYDGNYGYTF,TGTGCCAGCAGTTACGACGGGAACTATGGCTACACCTTC
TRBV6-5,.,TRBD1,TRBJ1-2,CASATGANYGYTF,TGTGCCAGCGCGACAGGGGCAAACTATGGCTACACCTTC
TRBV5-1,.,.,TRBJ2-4,CASSFGALEDIQYF,TGCGCCAGCAGCTTCGGAGCACTCGAGGACATTCAGTACTTC
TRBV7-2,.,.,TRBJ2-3,CASSLRGAFTDTQYF,TGTGCCAGCAGCTTACGGGGGGCCTTTACAGATACGCAGTATTTT
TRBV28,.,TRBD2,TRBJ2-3,CASSFTLAATDTQYF,TGTGCCAGCAGTTTTACCCTAGCGGCCACAGATACGCAGTATTTT